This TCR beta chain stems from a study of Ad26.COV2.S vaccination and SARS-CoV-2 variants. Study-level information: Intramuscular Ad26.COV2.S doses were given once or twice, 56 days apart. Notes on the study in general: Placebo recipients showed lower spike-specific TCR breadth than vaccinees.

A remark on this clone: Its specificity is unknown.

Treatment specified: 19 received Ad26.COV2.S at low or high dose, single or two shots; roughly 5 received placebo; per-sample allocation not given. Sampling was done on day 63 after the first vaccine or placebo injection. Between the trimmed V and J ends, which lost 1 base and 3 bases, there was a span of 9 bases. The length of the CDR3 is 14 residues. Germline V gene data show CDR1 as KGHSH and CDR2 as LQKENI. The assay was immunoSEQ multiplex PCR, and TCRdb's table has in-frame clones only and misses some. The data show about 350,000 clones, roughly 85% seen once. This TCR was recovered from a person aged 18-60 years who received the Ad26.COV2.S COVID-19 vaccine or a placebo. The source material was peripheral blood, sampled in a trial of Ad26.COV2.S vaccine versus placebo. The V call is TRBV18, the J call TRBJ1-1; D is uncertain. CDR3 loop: CASSPLSLDTEAFF. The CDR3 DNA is TGTGCCAGCTCACCACTTTCCTTAGACACTGAAGCTTTCTTT.